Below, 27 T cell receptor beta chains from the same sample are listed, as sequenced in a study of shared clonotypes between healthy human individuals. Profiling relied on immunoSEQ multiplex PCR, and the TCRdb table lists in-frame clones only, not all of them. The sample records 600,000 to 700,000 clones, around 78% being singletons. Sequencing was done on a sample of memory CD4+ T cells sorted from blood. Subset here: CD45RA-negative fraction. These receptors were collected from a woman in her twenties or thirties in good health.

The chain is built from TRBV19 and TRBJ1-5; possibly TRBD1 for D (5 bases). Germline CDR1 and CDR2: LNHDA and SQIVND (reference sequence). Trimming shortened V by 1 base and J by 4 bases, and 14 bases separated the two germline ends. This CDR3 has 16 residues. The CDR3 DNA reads TGTGCCAGTAGTATAGGCCGGGGGAGCTGGAATCAGCCCCAGCATTTT. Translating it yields CASSIGRGSWNQPQHF. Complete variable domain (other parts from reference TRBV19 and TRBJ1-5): DGGITQSPKYLFRKEGQNVTLSCEQNLNHDAMYWYRQDPGQGLRLIYYSQIVNDFQKGDIAEGYSVSREKKESFPLTVTSAQKNPTAFYLCASSIGRGSWNQPQHFGDGTRLSIL.

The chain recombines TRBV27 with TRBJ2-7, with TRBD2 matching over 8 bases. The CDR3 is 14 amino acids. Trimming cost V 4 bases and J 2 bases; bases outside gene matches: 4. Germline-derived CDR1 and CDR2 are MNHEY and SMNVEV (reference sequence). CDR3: CASSSVAGPYEQYF. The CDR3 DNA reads TGTGCCAGCAGTTCCGTAGCGGGACCCTACGAGCAGTACTTC.

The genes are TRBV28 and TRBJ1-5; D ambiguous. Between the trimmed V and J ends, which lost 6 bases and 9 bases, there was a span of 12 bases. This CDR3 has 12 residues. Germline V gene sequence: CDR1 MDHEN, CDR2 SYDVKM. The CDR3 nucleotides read TGTGCCAGCAGGACATCCATAAGGCCCCAGCATTTT. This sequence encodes CASRTSIRPQHF.

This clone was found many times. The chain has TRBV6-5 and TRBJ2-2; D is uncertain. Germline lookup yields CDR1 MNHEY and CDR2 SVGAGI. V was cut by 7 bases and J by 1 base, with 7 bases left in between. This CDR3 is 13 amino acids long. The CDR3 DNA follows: TGTGCCAGCAAAAATCAGAACACCGGGGAGCTGTTTTTT. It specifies CASKNQNTGELFF.

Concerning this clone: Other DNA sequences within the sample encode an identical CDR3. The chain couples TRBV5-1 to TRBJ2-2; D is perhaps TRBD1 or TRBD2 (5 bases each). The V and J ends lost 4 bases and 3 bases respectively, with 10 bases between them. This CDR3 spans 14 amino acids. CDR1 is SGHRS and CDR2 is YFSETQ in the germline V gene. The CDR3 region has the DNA TGCGCCAGCAGCCCGGGGACGGACACCGGGGAGCTGTTTTTT. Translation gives CASSPGTDTGELFF.

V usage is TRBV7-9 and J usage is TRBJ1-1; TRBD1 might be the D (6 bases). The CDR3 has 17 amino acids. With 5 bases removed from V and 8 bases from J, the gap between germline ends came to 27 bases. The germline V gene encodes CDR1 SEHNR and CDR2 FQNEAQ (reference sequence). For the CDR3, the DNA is TGTGCCAGCAGCCCCAAGGGGGGGGCCGCGGTAGCAGACGAAGCTTTCTTT. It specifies CASSPKGGAAVADEAFF.

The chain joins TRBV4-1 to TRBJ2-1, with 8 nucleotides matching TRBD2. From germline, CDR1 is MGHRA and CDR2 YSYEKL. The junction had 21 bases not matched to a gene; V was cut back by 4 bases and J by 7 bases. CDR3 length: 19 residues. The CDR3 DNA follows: TGCGCCAGCAGCCGAACCAGGGGTACAGCGGGAGCCGTTAGGAATGAGCAGTTCTTC. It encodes CASSRTRGTAGAVRNEQFF.

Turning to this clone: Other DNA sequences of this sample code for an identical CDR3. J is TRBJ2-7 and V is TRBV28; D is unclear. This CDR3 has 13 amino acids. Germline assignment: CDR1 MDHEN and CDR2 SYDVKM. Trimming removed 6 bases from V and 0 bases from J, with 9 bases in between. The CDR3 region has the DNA TGTGCCAGCAGCTTCCCCCCCTCCTACGAGCAGTACTTC. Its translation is CASSFPPSYEQYF. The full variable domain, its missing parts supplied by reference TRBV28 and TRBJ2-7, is DVKVTQSSRYLVKRTGEKVFLECVQDMDHENMFWYRQDPGLGLRLIYFSYDVKMKEKGDIPEGYSVSREKKERFSLILESASTNQTSMYLCASSFPPSYEQYFGPGTRLTVT.

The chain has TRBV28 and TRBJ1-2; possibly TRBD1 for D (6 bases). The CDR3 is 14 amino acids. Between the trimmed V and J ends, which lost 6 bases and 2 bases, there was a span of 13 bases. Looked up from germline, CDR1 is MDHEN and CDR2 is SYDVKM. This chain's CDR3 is CASRIRDTNYGYTF. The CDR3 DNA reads TGTGCCAGCAGGATCCGGGACACCAACTATGGCTACACCTTC.

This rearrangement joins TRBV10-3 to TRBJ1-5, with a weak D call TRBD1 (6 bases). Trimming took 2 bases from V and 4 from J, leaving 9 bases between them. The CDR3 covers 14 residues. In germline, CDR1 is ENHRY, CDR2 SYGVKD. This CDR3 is CAISEGRGNQPQHF. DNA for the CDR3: TGTGCCATCAGTGAGGGGAGGGGGAATCAGCCCCAGCATTTT.

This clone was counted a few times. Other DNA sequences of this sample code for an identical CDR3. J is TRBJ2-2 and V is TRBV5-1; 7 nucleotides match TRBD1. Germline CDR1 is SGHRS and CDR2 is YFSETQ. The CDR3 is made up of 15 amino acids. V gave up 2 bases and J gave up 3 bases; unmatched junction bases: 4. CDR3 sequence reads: CASSFGDRDTGELFF. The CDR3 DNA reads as TGCGCCAGCAGCTTCGGAGACAGGGACACCGGGGAGCTGTTTTTT.

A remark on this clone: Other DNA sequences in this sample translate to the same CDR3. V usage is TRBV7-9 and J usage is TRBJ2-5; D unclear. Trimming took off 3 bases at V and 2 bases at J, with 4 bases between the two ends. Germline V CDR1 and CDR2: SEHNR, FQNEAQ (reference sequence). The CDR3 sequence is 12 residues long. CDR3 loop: CASSLEQETQYF. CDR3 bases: TGTGCCAGCAGCTTGGAACAAGAGACCCAGTACTTC.

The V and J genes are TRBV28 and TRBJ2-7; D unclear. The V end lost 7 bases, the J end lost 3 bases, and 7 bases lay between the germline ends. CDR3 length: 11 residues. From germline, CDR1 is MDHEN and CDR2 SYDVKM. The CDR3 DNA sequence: TGTGCCAGCACCAAACACTACGAGCAGTACTTC. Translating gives CASTKHYEQYF.

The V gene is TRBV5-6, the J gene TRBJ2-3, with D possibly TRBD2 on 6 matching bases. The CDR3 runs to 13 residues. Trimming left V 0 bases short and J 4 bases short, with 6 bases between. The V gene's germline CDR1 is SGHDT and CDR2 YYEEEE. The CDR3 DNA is TGTGCCAGCAGCTTGGGCGGGGCAGATACGCAGTATTTT. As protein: CASSLGGADTQYF.

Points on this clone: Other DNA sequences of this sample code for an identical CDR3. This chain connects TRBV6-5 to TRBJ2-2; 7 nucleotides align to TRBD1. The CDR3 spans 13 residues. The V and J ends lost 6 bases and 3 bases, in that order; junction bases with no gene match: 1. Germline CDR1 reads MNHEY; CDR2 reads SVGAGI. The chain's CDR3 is CASRGQYTGELFF. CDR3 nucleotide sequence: TGTGCCAGCAGGGGACAGTACACCGGGGAGCTGTTTTTT.

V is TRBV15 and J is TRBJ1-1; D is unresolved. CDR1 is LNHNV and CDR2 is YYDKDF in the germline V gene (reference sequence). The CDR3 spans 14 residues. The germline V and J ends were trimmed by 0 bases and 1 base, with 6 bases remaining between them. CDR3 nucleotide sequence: TGTGCCACCAGCAGAGATTTTACGAACACTGAAGCTTTCTTT. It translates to CATSRDFTNTEAFF.

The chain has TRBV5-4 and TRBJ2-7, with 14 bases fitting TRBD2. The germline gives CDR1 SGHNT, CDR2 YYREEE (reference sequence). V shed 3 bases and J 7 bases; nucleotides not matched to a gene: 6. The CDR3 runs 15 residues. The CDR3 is CASSWGLAGVGEQYF. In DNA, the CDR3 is TGTGCCAGCAGCTGGGGACTAGCGGGAGTCGGGGAGCAGTACTTC. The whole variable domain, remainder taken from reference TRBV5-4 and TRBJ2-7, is ETGVTQSPTHLIKTRGQQVTLRCSSQSGHNTVSWYQQALGQGPQFIFQYYREEENGRGNFPPRFSGLQFPNYSSELNVNALELDDSALYLCASSWGLAGVGEQYFGPGTRLTVT.

CDR3 coding DNA: TGTGCCTGGAGTGTACGTGCGGCTTCCGAGACCCAGTACTTC. Residues: CAWSVRAASETQYF. V usage is TRBV30 and J usage is TRBJ2-5, with unresolved D. Germline-derived CDR1 and CDR2 are GTSNPN and SVGIG (reference sequence). Trimming stripped 0 bases from V and 5 bases from J, with 13 bases between. CDR3 size: 14 residues.

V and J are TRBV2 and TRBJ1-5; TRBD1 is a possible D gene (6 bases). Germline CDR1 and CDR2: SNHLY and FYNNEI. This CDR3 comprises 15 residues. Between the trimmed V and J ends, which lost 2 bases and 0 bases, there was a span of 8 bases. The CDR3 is CASSERGYSNQPQHF. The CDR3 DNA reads TGTGCCAGCAGTGAAAGGGGGTATAGCAATCAGCCCCAGCATTTT. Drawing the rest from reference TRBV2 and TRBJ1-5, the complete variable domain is EPEVTQTPSHQVTQMGQEVILRCVPISNHLYFYWYRQILGQKVEFLVSFYNNEISEKSEIFDDQFSVERPDGSNFTLKIRSTKLEDSAMYFCASSERGYSNQPQHFGDGTRLSIL.

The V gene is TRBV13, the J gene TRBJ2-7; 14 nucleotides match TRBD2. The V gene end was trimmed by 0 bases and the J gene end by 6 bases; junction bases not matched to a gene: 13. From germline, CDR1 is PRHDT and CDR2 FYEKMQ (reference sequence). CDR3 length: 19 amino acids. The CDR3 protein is CASSLGLIRGLAGGAEQYF. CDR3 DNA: TGTGCCAGCAGCTTAGGCCTAATTCGTGGACTAGCGGGAGGTGCCGAGCAGTACTTC.

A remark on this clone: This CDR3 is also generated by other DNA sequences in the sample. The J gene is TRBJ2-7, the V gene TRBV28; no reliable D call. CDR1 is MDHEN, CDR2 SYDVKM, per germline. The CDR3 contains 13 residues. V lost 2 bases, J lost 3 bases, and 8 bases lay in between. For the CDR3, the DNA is TGTGCCAGCAGTTTAGGGCACCTCTACGAGCAGTACTTC. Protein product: CASSLGHLYEQYF.

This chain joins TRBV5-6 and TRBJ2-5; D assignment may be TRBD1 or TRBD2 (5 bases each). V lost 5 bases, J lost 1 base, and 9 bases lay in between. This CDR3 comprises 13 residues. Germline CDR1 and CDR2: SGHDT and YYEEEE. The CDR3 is CASSEGSQETQYF. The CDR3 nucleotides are TGTGCCAGCAGTGAGGGGTCCCAAGAGACCCAGTACTTC. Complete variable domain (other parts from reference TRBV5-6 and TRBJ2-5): DAGVTQSPTHLIKTRGQQVTLRCSPKSGHDTVSWYQQALGQGPQFIFQYYEEEERQRGNFPDRFSGHQFPNYSSELNVNALLLGDSALYLCASSEGSQETQYFGPGTRLLVL.

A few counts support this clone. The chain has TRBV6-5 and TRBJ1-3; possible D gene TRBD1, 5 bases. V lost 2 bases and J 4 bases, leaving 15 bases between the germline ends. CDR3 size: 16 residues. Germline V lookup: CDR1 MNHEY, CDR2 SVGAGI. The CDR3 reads CASSYTIQGPGNTIYF. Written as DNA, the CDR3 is TGTGCCAGCAGTTACACGATTCAGGGTCCGGGAAACACCATATATTTT.

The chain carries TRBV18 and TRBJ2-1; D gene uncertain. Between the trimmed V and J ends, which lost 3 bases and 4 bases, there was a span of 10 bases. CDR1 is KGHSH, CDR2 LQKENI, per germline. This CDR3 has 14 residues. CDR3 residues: CASSPSGSYNEQFF. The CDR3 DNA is TGTGCCAGCTCACCGAGTGGTAGTTACAATGAGCAGTTCTTC. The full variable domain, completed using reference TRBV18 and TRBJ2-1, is NAGVMQNPRHLVRRRGQEARLRCSPMKGHSHVYWYRQLPEEGLKFMVYLQKENIIDESGMPKERFSAEFPKEGPSILRIQQVVRGDSAAYFCASSPSGSYNEQFFGPGTRLTVL.

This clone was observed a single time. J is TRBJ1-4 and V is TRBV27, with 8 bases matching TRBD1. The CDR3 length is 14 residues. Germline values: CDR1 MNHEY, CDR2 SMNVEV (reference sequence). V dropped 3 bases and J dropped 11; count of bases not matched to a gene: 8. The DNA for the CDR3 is TGTGCCAGCAGTTTTACAGGGGGATTGTACAAACTGTTTTTT. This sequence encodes CASSFTGGLYKLFF.

The CDR3 here is CASSQDSLRWDSGSSYEQYF. CDR3 sequence (DNA): TGCGCCAGCAGCCAAGATTCGCTACGATGGGATAGCGGAAGCTCCTACGAGCAGTACTTC. This chain uses TRBV4-1 with TRBJ2-7; perhaps TRBD2 as D (6 bases). Trimming left V 0 bases short and J 0 bases short, with 24 bases between. The CDR3 runs 20 residues. Germline CDR1 reads MGHRA; CDR2 reads YSYEKL.

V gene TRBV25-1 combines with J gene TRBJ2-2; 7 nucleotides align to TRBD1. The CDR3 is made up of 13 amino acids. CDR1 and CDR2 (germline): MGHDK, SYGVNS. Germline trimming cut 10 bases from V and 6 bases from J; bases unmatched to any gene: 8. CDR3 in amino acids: CATETGPSGELFF. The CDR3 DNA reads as TGTGCCACAGAGACAGGGCCGTCCGGGGAGCTGTTTTTT.